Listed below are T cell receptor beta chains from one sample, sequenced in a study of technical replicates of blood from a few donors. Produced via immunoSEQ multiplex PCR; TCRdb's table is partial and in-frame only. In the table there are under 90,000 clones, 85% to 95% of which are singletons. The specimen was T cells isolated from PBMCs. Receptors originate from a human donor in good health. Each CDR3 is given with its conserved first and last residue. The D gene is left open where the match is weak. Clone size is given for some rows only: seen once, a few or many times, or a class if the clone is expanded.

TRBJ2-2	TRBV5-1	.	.	CASSWADDTGELFF	TGCGCCAGCAGCTGGGCCGACGATACCGGGGAGCTGTTTTTT
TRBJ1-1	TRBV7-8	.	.	CASSLAAVAFF	TGTGCCAGCAGCTTAGCGGCCGTGGCTTTCTTT
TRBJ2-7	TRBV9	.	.	CASSVDSRAPHYEQYF	TGTGCCAGCAGCGTAGATTCGAGGGCGCCCCACTACGAGCAGTACTTC
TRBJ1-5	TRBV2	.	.	CASSEERWGDQPQHF	TGTGCCAGCAGTGAAGAGCGCTGGGGGGATCAGCCCCAGCATTTT
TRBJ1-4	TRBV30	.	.	CAWSVPGLTGEKLFF	TGTGCCTGGAGTGTACCCGGACTAACGGGTGAAAAACTGTTTTTT
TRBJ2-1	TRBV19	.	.	CASSPPRGMGSYNEQFF	TGTGCCAGTAGTCCACCCCGCGGGATGGGGTCCTACAATGAGCAGTTCTTC
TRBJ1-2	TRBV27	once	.	CASSLVSAADGYTF	TGTGCCAGCAGTTTAGTGAGCGCCGCGGATGGCTACACCTTC
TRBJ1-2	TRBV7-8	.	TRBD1	CASSYTGGGYGYTF	TGTGCCAGCAGCTACACAGGGGGCGGGTATGGCTACACCTTC
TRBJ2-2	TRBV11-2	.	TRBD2	CALKRERGRNTGELFF	TGTGCCCTTAAACGCGAGCGGGGGAGGAACACCGGGGAGCTGTTTTTT
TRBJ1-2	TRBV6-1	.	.	CASDRQNYGYTF	TGTGCCAGCGATCGACAGAACTATGGCTACACCTTC
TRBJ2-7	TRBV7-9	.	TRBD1	CASSLRGQGRYEQYF	TGTGCCAGCAGCTTAAGGGGACAGGGGCGGTACGAGCAGTACTTC
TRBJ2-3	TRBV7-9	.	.	CASSIRRTSTDTQYF	TGTGCCAGCAGCATACGGCGGACTAGCACAGATACGCAGTATTTT
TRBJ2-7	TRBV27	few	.	CASRRLGAPYEQYF	TGTGCCAGCAGACGCCTTGGAGCCCCCTACGAGCAGTACTTC
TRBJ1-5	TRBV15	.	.	CATSRDARVVNQPQHF	TGTGCCACCAGCAGAGATGCCAGGGTAGTGAATCAGCCCCAGCATTTT
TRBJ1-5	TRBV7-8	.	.	CASSLRDSSNQPQHF	TGTGCCAGCAGCCTCCGGGACTCGAGCAATCAGCCCCAGCATTTT
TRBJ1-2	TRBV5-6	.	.	CASRQPGRGTSAGYTF	TGTGCCAGCAGACAGCCGGGACGGGGGACCTCGGCTGGCTACACCTTC
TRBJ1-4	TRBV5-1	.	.	CASSPGEPNEKLFF	TGCGCCAGCAGCCCAGGGGAGCCTAATGAAAAACTGTTTTTT
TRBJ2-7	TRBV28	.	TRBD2	CASSLLAGGSGEQYF	TGTGCCAGCAGTTTACTAGCGGGAGGATCGGGCGAGCAGTACTTC
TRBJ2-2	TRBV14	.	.	CASSQNSLVVRESTGELFF	TGTGCCAGCAGCCAAAATTCCTTGGTAGTGAGGGAGAGCACCGGGGAGCTGTTTTTT
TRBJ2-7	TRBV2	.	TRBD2	CASNEEISAGWIYEQYF	TGTGCCAGCAACGAGGAGATTTCAGCGGGGTGGATCTACGAGCAGTACTTC
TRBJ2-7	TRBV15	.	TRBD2	CATSRGLAGLSYEQYF	TGTGCCACCAGCAGAGGGCTAGCGGGTCTATCCTACGAGCAGTACTTC
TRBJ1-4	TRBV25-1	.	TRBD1	CASSLNRGPEKLFF	TGTGCCAGCAGTCTGAACAGGGGGCCAGAAAAACTGTTTTTT
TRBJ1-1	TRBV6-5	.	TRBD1	CASSWDRRNTEAFF	TGTGCCAGCAGCTGGGACAGGAGGAACACTGAAGCTTTCTTT
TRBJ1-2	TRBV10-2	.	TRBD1	CASIGTGDYGYTF	TGCGCCAGTATTGGTACAGGGGACTATGGCTACACCTTC
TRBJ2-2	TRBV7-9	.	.	CATQRDTNTGELFF	TGTGCCACCCAGCGGGACACGAACACCGGGGAGCTGTTTTTT
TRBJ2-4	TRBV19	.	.	CASSINRLAKNIQYF	TGTGCCAGTAGTATAAACAGATTAGCCAAAAACATTCAGTACTTC
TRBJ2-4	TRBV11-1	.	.	CASSLGRDPIPGAKNIQYF	TGTGCCAGCAGCTTAGGCCGCGACCCTATTCCGGGGGCCAAAAACATTCAGTACTTC
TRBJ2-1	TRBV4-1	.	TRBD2	CASSPQRGEHNEQFF	TGCGCCAGCAGCCCACAGCGGGGGGAGCACAATGAGCAGTTCTTC
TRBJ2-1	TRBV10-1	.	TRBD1	CASSAGTGYDEQFF	TGCGCCAGCAGTGCCGGGACAGGCTACGATGAGCAGTTCTTC
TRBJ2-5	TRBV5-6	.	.	CASSLRGGETQYF	TGTGCCAGCAGCTTGAGGGGTGGCGAGACCCAGTACTTC
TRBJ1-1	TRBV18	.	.	CASSPIGRDPLHLEAFF	TGTGCCAGCTCACCCATTGGCAGGGATCCCCTCCATCTGGAGGCTTTCTTT
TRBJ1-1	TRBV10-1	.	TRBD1	CASSPGTGMNTEAFF	TGCGCCAGTAGTCCCGGGACAGGTATGAACACTGAAGCTTTCTTT
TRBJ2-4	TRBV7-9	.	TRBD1	CASSLVVRGRGKAKNIQYF	TGTGCCAGCAGCTTAGTGGTCAGGGGGCGCGGTAAGGCCAAAAACATTCAGTACTTC
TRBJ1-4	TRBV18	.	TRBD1	CASSPPGAGGNEKLFF	TGTGCCAGCTCACCACCGGGAGCAGGGGGGAATGAAAAACTGTTTTTT
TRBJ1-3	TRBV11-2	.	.	CASRTNRVLGNTIYF	TGTGCCAGCAGGACGAACAGGGTACTGGGAAACACCATATATTTT
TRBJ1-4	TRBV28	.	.	CASSLRSEKLFF	TGTGCCAGCAGTTTAAGGAGCGAAAAACTGTTTTTT
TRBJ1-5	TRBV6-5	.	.	CASSYLQPQHF	TGTGCCAGCAGTTACCTCCAGCCCCAGCATTTT
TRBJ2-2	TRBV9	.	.	CASSSYTGELFF	TGTGCCAGCAGCTCGTACACCGGGGAGCTGTTTTTT
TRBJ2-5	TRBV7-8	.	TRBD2	CASSIRTSGDQETQYF	TGTGCCAGCAGCATTAGGACTAGCGGGGACCAAGAGACCCAGTACTTC
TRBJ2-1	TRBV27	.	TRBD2	CASSLDGRAVGQFF	TGTGCCAGCAGTCTAGACGGGAGGGCCGTCGGGCAGTTCTTC
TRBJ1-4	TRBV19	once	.	CASSTWARGNEKLFF	TGTGCCAGTAGCACCTGGGCCAGGGGAAATGAAAAACTGTTTTTT
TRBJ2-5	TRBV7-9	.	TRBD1	CASSPLTGQETQYF	TGTGCCAGCAGCCCCTTGACAGGGCAAGAGACCCAGTACTTC
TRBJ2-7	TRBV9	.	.	CASSLRGGRLGEQYF	TGTGCCAGCAGCCTCCGCGGAGGGCGCCTTGGCGAGCAGTACTTC
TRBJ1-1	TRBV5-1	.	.	CASSFGVLNTEAFF	TGCGCCAGCAGCTTCGGGGTCCTGAACACTGAAGCTTTCTTT